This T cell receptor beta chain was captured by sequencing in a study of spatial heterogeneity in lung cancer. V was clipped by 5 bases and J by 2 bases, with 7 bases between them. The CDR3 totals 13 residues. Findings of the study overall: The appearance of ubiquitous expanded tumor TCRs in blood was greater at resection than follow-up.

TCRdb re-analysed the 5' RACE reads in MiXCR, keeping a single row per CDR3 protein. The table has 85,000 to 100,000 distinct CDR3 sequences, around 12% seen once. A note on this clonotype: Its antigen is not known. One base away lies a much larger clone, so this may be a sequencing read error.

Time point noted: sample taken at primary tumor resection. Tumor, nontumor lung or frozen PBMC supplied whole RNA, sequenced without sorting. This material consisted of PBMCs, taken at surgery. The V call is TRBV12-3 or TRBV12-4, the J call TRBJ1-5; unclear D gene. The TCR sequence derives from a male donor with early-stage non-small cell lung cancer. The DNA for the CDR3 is TGTGCCAGCAGTCTGGGTTGCAATCAGCCCCAGCATTTT. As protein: CASSLGCNQPQHF.